The 16 T cell receptor beta chains reported below all come from one sample, sequenced in a study of cytomegalovirus exposure and HLA in healthy donors (dated by TCRdb to 2017 to 2019). The library was generated by the immunoSEQ multiplex PCR assay. For the multiplex PCR, a mixture combining 60 forward primers for TCR Vbeta segments and 13 reverse primers for TCR Jbeta segments was used. TCRdb took this table from immuneACCESS and kept in-frame rearrangements with V and J called. Such tables lack part of the clones; where checked against another copy, unresolved V genes explain under half of the gap, and the rest is unexplained. This sample is represented by 95,000 to 100,000 clones; 70% to 80% of them were singletons. Around 15% of the sample comes from the top ten. Sample: PBMCs. These receptors were collected from a man between 60 and 75 years old in good health and CMV-seropositive.

The rearrangement uses TRBV13 and TRBJ1-2, with TRBD1 matching over 8 bases. Germline trimming cut 5 bases from V and 7 bases from J; bases unmatched to any gene: 9. CDR3 length equals 14 residues. CDR1 and CDR2 (germline): PRHDT, FYEKMQ (reference sequence). The CDR3 DNA reads as TGTGCCAGCAGCGAGGGACAGGCCCTATTTGGCTACACCTTC. Encoded protein: CASSEGQALFGYTF. Using reference TRBV13 and TRBJ1-2 for the parts outside the CDR3, the full variable domain is AAGVIQSPRHLIKEKRETATLKCYPIPRHDTVYWYQQGPGQDPQFLISFYEKMQSDKGSIPDRFSAQQFSDYHSELNMSSLELGDSALYFCASSEGQALFGYTFGSGTRLTVV.

The rearrangement joins TRBV4-1 to TRBJ1-2, with a tentative D call TRBD1 (6 bases). The germline V gene has CDR1 MGHRA and CDR2 YSYEKL. This CDR3 comprises 13 residues. The germline V and J ends were trimmed by 3 bases and 4 bases, with 9 bases remaining between them. The CDR3 is CASSQTTGYGYTF. CDR3 nucleotide sequence: TGCGCCAGCAGCCAGACGACAGGCTATGGCTACACCTTC.

Comments on this clone: The CDR3 does not close with the conserved phenylalanine or tryptophan, likely indicating a read error. The chain has TRBV14 and TRBJ1-2, with D maybe TRBD1 (5 bases). Trimming removed 0 bases from V and 2 bases from J, with 16 bases in between. CDR1 and CDR2 from the germline V gene are SGHDN and FVKESK. The CDR3 contains 17 residues. Here the CDR3 reads CASSQDVWAGMNYGYTL. The CDR3 coding sequence is TGTGCCAGCAGCCAAGACGTCTGGGCAGGGATGAACTATGGCTACACCCTC.

The V and J genes are TRBV5-1 and TRBJ2-7; weak D call: TRBD1 (5 bases). The CDR3 totals 14 residues. Trimming took off 3 bases at V and 3 bases at J, with 13 bases between the two ends. Germline CDR1 and CDR2: SGHRS and YFSETQ. CDR3 sequence: CASSSQGTIYEQYF. For the CDR3, the DNA is TGCGCCAGCAGCTCCCAGGGTACAATCTACGAGCAGTACTTC.

The chain carries TRBV7-3 and TRBJ2-3; TRBD1 might be the D (5 bases). This CDR3 spans 14 amino acids. V was cut by 5 bases and J by 3 bases, with 12 bases left in between. CDR1 is SGHTA and CDR2 is FQGTGA in the germline V gene. As DNA, the CDR3 is TGTGCCAGCAGCCTCCGGACATCAACAGATACGCAGTATTTT. As protein: CASSLRTSTDTQYF.

The chain employs TRBV27 and TRBJ1-1; 9 bases match TRBD1. There are 15 residues in the CDR3. V was clipped by 5 bases and J by 4 bases; unmatched bases: 8. Germline-derived CDR1 and CDR2 are MNHEY and SMNVEV (reference sequence). As DNA, the CDR3 is TGTGCCAGCAGTCCAAGACAGGGGGGGAGCACTGAAGCTTTCTTT. Amino acids: CASSPRQGGSTEAFF.

V gene TRBV2 combines with J gene TRBJ2-7, with D perhaps TRBD2 (6 bases). The CDR3 runs to 14 residues. The germline V gene encodes CDR1 SNHLY and CDR2 FYNNEI. The V gene lost 4 bases and the J gene lost 0 bases, with 10 bases spanning the gap. The CDR3 spells CASSAGGTSYEQYF. The CDR3 DNA follows: TGTGCCAGCAGTGCGGGCGGGACCTCCTACGAGCAGTACTTC.

This clone was counted once. The chain uses TRBV7-2 and TRBJ2-1; TRBD2 is a possible D gene (7 bases). CDR3 length: 12 residues. Trimming took off 5 bases at V and 9 bases at J, with 11 bases between the two ends. Germline V lookup: CDR1 SGHTA, CDR2 FQGNSA. The CDR3 DNA follows: TGTGCCAGCAGCGGGAGGGGGGCTGAGCAGTTCTTC. Amino acids: CASSGRGAEQFF. The variable domain in full, completed from reference TRBV7-2 and TRBJ2-1, reads GAGVSQSPSNKVTEKGKDVELRCDPISGHTALYWYRQSLGQGLEFLIYFQGNSAPDKSGLPSDRFSAERTGGSVSTLTIQRTQQEDSAVYLCASSGRGAEQFFGPGTRLTVL.

The chain employs TRBV19 and TRBJ2-2; TRBD1 matches 10 bases. J lost 5 bases, V lost 6 bases, and 6 bases had no gene match. Germline loops: CDR1 LNHDA, CDR2 SQIVND (reference sequence). This CDR3 is built from 15 residues. The CDR3 DNA is TGTGCCAGTAGCCGGGACAGGGGCCTTACCGGGGAGCTGTTTTTT. Its protein product is CASSRDRGLTGELFF. Supplemented by reference TRBV19 and TRBJ2-2, the full variable domain reads DGGITQSPKYLFRKEGQNVTLSCEQNLNHDAMYWYRQDPGQGLRLIYYSQIVNDFQKGDIAEGYSVSREKKESFPLTVTSAQKNPTAFYLCASSRDRGLTGELFFGEGSRLTVL.

The V call is TRBV11-2, the J call TRBJ1-2, with no clear D. V was shortened by 2 bases and J by 2 bases, with 12 bases between the two germline ends. Germline CDR1 is SGHAT and CDR2 is FQNNGV. The CDR3 totals 15 residues. The CDR3 sequence: CASSLSLYSNYGYTF. CDR3 DNA sequence: TGTGCCAGCAGCTTAAGTCTTTACAGCAACTATGGCTACACCTTC.

The genes are TRBV27 and TRBJ2-1; 10 positions match TRBD1. CDR1 is MNHEY and CDR2 is SMNVEV in the germline V gene (reference sequence). V lost 5 bases to trimming and J lost 9 bases; unmatched junction nucleotides: 7. CDR3 length: 14 residues. The CDR3 region is CASSPGTGVGEQFF. In DNA, the CDR3 is TGTGCCAGCAGTCCTGGGACAGGGGTGGGTGAGCAGTTCTTC.

The V gene is TRBV20-1, the J gene TRBJ2-1; TRBD1 is a possible D gene (5 bases). Germline-derived CDR1 and CDR2 are DFQATT and SNEGSKA (reference sequence). Trimming pared 6 bases from V and 15 bases from J, leaving 18 bases between. The CDR3 contains 11 residues. Written as DNA, the CDR3 is TGCAGTGCCTCACCGGACAAGGGTTCGTTCTTC. This codes for CSASPDKGSFF.

This chain connects TRBV5-4 to TRBJ1-2; TRBD1 matches 10 bases. Trimming cost V 3 bases and J 3 bases; bases outside gene matches: 8. This CDR3 has 16 residues. Per germline, CDR1 SGHNT and CDR2 YYREEE (reference sequence). The DNA of the CDR3 is TGTGCCAGCAGCTCCCCCCGGGACAGGGGCTACTATGGCTACACCTTC. Translating gives CASSSPRDRGYYGYTF.

The chain joins TRBV7-9 to TRBJ1-6, with TRBD1 matching 7 bases. With V trimmed by 4 bases and J by 7 bases, 10 bases remained unmatched. The germline V gene has CDR1 SEHNR and CDR2 FQNEAQ (reference sequence). The CDR3 runs to 16 residues. The CDR3 loop is CASSSHRGIGNSPLHF. The CDR3 bases are TGTGCCAGCAGCTCTCACAGGGGAATTGGGAATTCACCCCTCCACTTT.

The gene calls are TRBV9 and TRBJ2-1; D is uncertain. Trimming stripped 2 bases from V and 4 bases from J, with 10 bases between. CDR3 length equals 14 residues. CDR1 and CDR2 (germline): SGDLS, YYNGEE. In nucleotides, the CDR3 is TGTGCCAGCAGCGTCGAGCCGCTTTACAATGAGCAGTTCTTC. As protein: CASSVEPLYNEQFF.

The J gene is TRBJ1-5, the V gene TRBV5-8; the match to TRBD1 covers 9 bases. V was clipped by 4 bases and J by 3 bases; unmatched bases: 8. The CDR3 runs 16 residues. The germline V gene has CDR1 SGHTS and CDR2 YDEGEE. In DNA form, the CDR3 reads TGTGCCAGCAGCGGCCGGGACAGGGCGAACAATCAGCCCCAGCATTTT. Protein sequence: CASSGRDRANNQPQHF.